A single sample is the source of the 30 T cell receptor beta chains below, sequenced in a study of Ad26.COV2.S vaccination and SARS-CoV-2 variants. Assay: immunoSEQ multiplex PCR; the TCRdb copy retains only in-frame clones and omits some. The data show over 200,000 clones, approximately 87% seen once. The treatment: around 19 received Ad26.COV2.S at low or high dose, single or two shots; about 5 received placebo; per-sample allocation not given. At day 63 after the first vaccine or placebo injection, samples were drawn. The source material was peripheral blood, sampled in a trial of Ad26.COV2.S vaccine versus placebo. The origin of the receptors is a person aged 18-65 years who received the Ad26.COV2.S COVID-19 vaccine or a placebo.

This clone was counted a single time. The V and J genes are TRBV19 and TRBJ2-4; 8 nucleotides match TRBD2. The germline gives CDR1 LNHDA, CDR2 SQIVND (reference sequence). The CDR3 sequence is 16 residues long. The J segment lost 5 bases and the V segment lost 5 bases, leaving 11 bases of the junction unmatched. DNA of the CDR3: TGTGCCAGTAGTTCTAATGTCGGGAGGGGACAAAACATTCAGTACTTC. Translation: CASSSNVGRGQNIQYF.

This clone was seen once. The rearrangement joins TRBV7-3 to TRBJ2-5, with TRBD2 matching over 14 bases. Germline V gene sequence: CDR1 SGHTA, CDR2 FQGTGA. Germline trimming cut 4 bases from V and 7 bases from J; bases unmatched to any gene: 8. This CDR3 contains 16 residues. The CDR3 coding sequence is TGTGCCAGCAGCTCCGGACTAGCGGGGGGCCCAGGGACCCAGTACTTC. Translation: CASSSGLAGGPGTQYF.

The J gene is TRBJ2-1, the V gene TRBV9, with a tentative D call TRBD2 (5 bases). Germline CDR1 and CDR2: SGDLS and YYNGEE. V lost 6 bases and J 5 bases, leaving 18 bases between the germline ends. This CDR3 is 15 amino acids long. This CDR3 reads CASTKDGEFDNEQFF. In DNA form, the CDR3 reads TGTGCCAGCACCAAAGACGGGGAATTCGACAATGAGCAGTTCTTC.

J is TRBJ2-5 and V is TRBV2; 9 bases fit TRBD2. The CDR3 is made up of 16 amino acids. J gave up 4 bases and V 1 base, and 7 bases lay outside the gene matches. Germline V gene sequence: CDR1 SNHLY, CDR2 FYNNEI. Here the CDR3 DNA reads TGTGCCAGCAGTGAAGTTAGCGGGAGACGTAGAGAGACCCAGTACTTC. Protein: CASSEVSGRRRETQYF.

The chain has TRBV11-2 and TRBJ2-2; 11 bases are shared with TRBD1. Losses at the gene ends were 0 bases for V and 2 bases for J; bases not matched to a gene: 8. The CDR3 covers 19 residues. Germline V gene lookup returns CDR1 SGHAT and CDR2 FQNNGV. CDR3 region: CASSLDQGTGGPNTGELFF. The DNA of the CDR3 is TGTGCCAGCAGCTTAGATCAGGGGACAGGGGGGCCCAACACCGGGGAGCTGTTTTTT.

The chain joins TRBV27 to TRBJ1-1; D is unresolved. The CDR3 has 13 residues. CDR1 MNHEY and CDR2 SMNVEV come from the germline V gene (reference sequence). V lost 3 bases to trimming and J lost 0 bases, with 5 bases between them. The CDR3 region is CASSFVVNTEAFF. In nucleotides, the CDR3 is TGTGCCAGCAGTTTCGTGGTGAACACTGAAGCTTTCTTT.

This clone has only a few counts. The chain uses TRBV10-3 and TRBJ2-7, with D possibly TRBD2 on 6 matching bases. The germline V and J ends were trimmed by 0 bases and 3 bases, with 15 bases remaining between them. From germline, CDR1 is ENHRY and CDR2 SYGVKD. This CDR3 is built from 16 residues. The CDR3 bases are TGTGCCATCAGTGAGTCCGGCTTGCGAGCGGGCTACGAGCAGTACTTC. It translates to CAISESGLRAGYEQYF.

The chain joins TRBV12-3 or TRBV12-4 to TRBJ2-6, with TRBD2 matching 7 bases. V shed 8 bases, J shed 2 bases, and the junction held 0 bases outside the gene matches. This CDR3 comprises 13 residues. CDR3 region: CASRGAGANVLTF. CDR3 nucleotides: TGTGCCAGCCGGGGGGCTGGGGCCAACGTCCTGACTTTC.

As regards this clone: Mismatch with germline at one junction end may stem from a read error. The rearrangement links TRBV7-9 to TRBJ1-5, with D possibly being TRBD1 (6 bases). This CDR3 is 16 amino acids long. The V gene's germline CDR1 is SEHNR and CDR2 FQNEAQ (reference sequence). The CDR3 loop reads CASSLEQGYSNQPQHF. The DNA of the CDR3 is TGTGCCAGCAGTTTAGAACAGGGTTATAGCAATCAGCCCCAGCATTTT. Looking up the rest from reference TRBV7-9 and TRBJ1-5 gives the full variable domain: DTGVSQNPRHKITKRGQNVTFRCDPISEHNRLYWYRQTLGQGPEFLTYFQNEAQLEKSRLLSDRFSAERPKGSFSTLEIQRTEQGDSAMYLCASSLEQGYSNQPQHFGDGTRLSIL.

Details on this clone: Additional DNA sequences in this sample encode the identical CDR3. The J gene is TRBJ2-3, the V gene TRBV5-1; no firm D call. Trimming took 7 bases from V and 2 from J, leaving 5 bases between them. Germline V gene sequence: CDR1 SGHRS, CDR2 YFSETQ. CDR3 size: 11 residues. As DNA, the CDR3 is TGCGCCAGCTCCCTCACAGATACGCAGTATTTT. It yields the protein CASSLTDTQYF.

This rearrangement joins TRBV19 to TRBJ1-1, with a possible D match to TRBD1 (5 bases). The CDR3 is 15 residues long. V was clipped by 6 bases and J by 3 bases, with 17 bases between them. Germline CDR1 is LNHDA and CDR2 is SQIVND (reference sequence). In DNA form, the CDR3 reads TGTGCCAGTAGCTCCCCAAGAACAGGTTACACTGAAGCTTTCTTT. It specifies CASSSPRTGYTEAFF.

This clone has a handful of counts. The sample carries other DNA sequences with the same CDR3. This chain connects TRBV9 to TRBJ1-2, with D hard to call. Germline V lookup: CDR1 SGDLS, CDR2 YYNGEE. Trimming stripped 0 bases from V and 4 bases from J, with 7 bases between. This CDR3 is 13 amino acids long. DNA of the CDR3: TGTGCCAGCAGCGTAGACTCAGGCTATGGCTACACCTTC. Translating gives CASSVDSGYGYTF.

The genes are TRBV15 and TRBJ1-1; 7 nucleotides line up with TRBD1. Germline CDR1 LNHNV, CDR2 YYDKDF (reference sequence). V dropped 0 bases and J dropped 10; count of bases not matched to a gene: 8. The CDR3 spans 14 residues. The CDR3 loop reads CATSRDEGGMIAFF. The CDR3 DNA follows: TGTGCCACCAGCAGAGATGAAGGGGGCATGATAGCTTTCTTT.

V usage is TRBV11-2 and J usage is TRBJ1-1; the match to TRBD1 covers 7 bases. The CDR3 sequence is 15 residues long. Unmatched junction bases numbered 5, after V lost 2 bases and J lost 2 bases. CDR1 and CDR2 (germline): SGHAT, FQNNGV. The CDR3 is CASSLIQGGNTEAFF. DNA for the CDR3: TGTGCCAGCAGCTTAATTCAGGGGGGAAACACTGAAGCTTTCTTT.

CDR3 nucleotide sequence: TGTGCCAGTAGTATAGAAGGGGCGGGAGGGCTCCGAAACAATGAGCAGTTCTTC. This sequence encodes CASSIEGAGGLRNNEQFF. The chain carries TRBV19 and TRBJ2-1, with 9 bases aligning to TRBD2. Germline CDR1 is LNHDA and CDR2 is SQIVND (reference sequence). There are 18 residues in the CDR3. Trimming cost V 0 bases and J 5 bases; bases outside gene matches: 11.

This clone was detected only a few times. The chain has TRBV2 and TRBJ1-1; a weak D match, TRBD1 (6 bases). CDR3 length: 16 residues. In germline, CDR1 is SNHLY, CDR2 FYNNEI. V dropped 3 bases and J dropped 4 bases, with 18 bases sitting between them. The CDR3 coding sequence is TGTGCCAGCAGTGAGGTCTCTCAGGGGTTGGGCACTGAAGCTTTCTTT. Translation: CASSEVSQGLGTEAFF.

The chain has TRBV19 and TRBJ2-7; the match to TRBD1 covers 10 bases. V shed 4 bases and J 3 bases; nucleotides not matched to a gene: 15. The CDR3 spans 18 residues. Per germline, CDR1 LNHDA and CDR2 SQIVND (reference sequence). This chain's CDR3 is CASSRKGGQGPGLYEQYF. CDR3 in DNA: TGTGCCAGTAGTAGAAAAGGGGGACAGGGGCCGGGCCTCTACGAGCAGTACTTC. The full variable domain, completed using reference TRBV19 and TRBJ2-7, is DGGITQSPKYLFRKEGQNVTLSCEQNLNHDAMYWYRQDPGQGLRLIYYSQIVNDFQKGDIAEGYSVSREKKESFPLTVTSAQKNPTAFYLCASSRKGGQGPGLYEQYFGPGTRLTVT.

The table lists this clone with a few counts. The J gene is TRBJ2-1, the V gene TRBV2; 12 nucleotides align to TRBD2. The germline CDR1 and CDR2 sequences are SNHLY and FYNNEI. CDR3 size: 15 residues. Trimming took 9 bases from V and 7 from J; bases not matched to a gene: 10. The CDR3 DNA is TGTGCCAGTCCTAGCGGGAGGGGGCCTGGGAATGAGCAGTTCTTC. Its translation is CASPSGRGPGNEQFF.

The chain has TRBV7-2 and TRBJ2-3, with 11 bases aligning to TRBD2. This CDR3 comprises 16 residues. V shed 1 base, J shed 7 bases, and the junction held 7 bases outside the gene matches. The germline V gene encodes CDR1 SGHTA and CDR2 FQGNSA. The CDR3 DNA sequence: TGTGCCAGCAGCTTAGAACTAGCGGGGGTTAGGAATACGCAGTATTTT. Amino acid sequence: CASSLELAGVRNTQYF.

The V gene is TRBV12-3 or TRBV12-4, the J gene TRBJ1-5; a possible D gene is TRBD1 (6 bases). The CDR3 loop spans 13 amino acids. Deletions cut 1 base from V and 7 bases from J, with 8 bases between. Here the CDR3 reads CASSLVGQQPQHF. CDR3 sequence (DNA): TGTGCCAGCAGTTTAGTCGGACAGCAGCCCCAGCATTTT.

The chain has TRBV30 and TRBJ2-2, with 11 bases fitting TRBD1. The trim removed 2 bases at V and 13 bases at J, leaving 12 bases unmatched. The CDR3 sequence is 15 residues long. Germline V gene lookup returns CDR1 GTSNPN and CDR2 SVGIG (reference sequence). CDR3 nucleotide sequence: TGTGCCTGGAGTAGGACAGGGGGCATGACGAGAGTGCTGTTTTTT. Translated: CAWSRTGGMTRVLFF.

V and J are TRBV9 and TRBJ2-3, with 8 bases aligning to TRBD2. Per the germline V gene, CDR1 is SGDLS and CDR2 is YYNGEE. This CDR3 has 16 residues. The J segment lost 5 bases and the V segment lost 0 bases, leaving 8 bases of the junction unmatched. This chain's CDR3 is CASSVEAGLAGDTQYF. The CDR3 nucleotides read TGTGCCAGCAGCGTAGAGGCTGGACTAGCCGGAGATACGCAGTATTTT.

V and J are TRBV7-9 and TRBJ2-2; 7 bases align to TRBD1. Germline lookup yields CDR1 SEHNR and CDR2 FQNEAQ (reference sequence). This CDR3 is 16 amino acids long. V shed 4 bases and J 0 bases; nucleotides not matched to a gene: 5. CDR3 DNA: TGTGCCAGCAGCTCTCCGACAGGGTCGAACACCGGGGAGCTGTTTTTT. Translating gives CASSSPTGSNTGELFF.

This chain links TRBV5-1 with TRBJ1-2; TRBD1 matches at 8 bases. Unmatched junction bases numbered 6, after V lost 4 bases and J lost 7 bases. The CDR3 is 13 residues long. The germline gives CDR1 SGHRS, CDR2 YFSETQ. CDR3 in amino acids: CASSRAQGAGYTF. CDR3 DNA: TGCGCCAGCAGCCGCGCCCAGGGGGCTGGCTACACCTTC.

The chain is built from TRBV2 and TRBJ1-4; no definite D call. V was clipped by 7 bases and J by 5 bases, with 11 bases between them. CDR1 and CDR2 (germline): SNHLY, FYNNEI. This CDR3 has 13 amino acids. CDR3 protein: CASISEQNEKLFF. In DNA form, the CDR3 reads TGTGCCAGCATTTCGGAGCAGAATGAAAAACTGTTTTTT.

This chain connects TRBV28 to TRBJ1-1; D might be TRBD1 (5 bases). The CDR3 is 13 amino acids. From germline, CDR1 is MDHEN and CDR2 SYDVKM. Trimming removed 8 bases from V and 4 bases from J, with 14 bases in between. DNA for the CDR3: TGTGCCAGCGGGCGGCCGGGGGGCACTGAAGCTTTCTTT. Translating it yields CASGRPGGTEAFF.

The table lists this clone with a count of one. The V gene is TRBV25-1, the J gene TRBJ1-4; D is possibly TRBD1 (6 bases). Germline CDR1 reads MGHDK; CDR2 reads SYGVNS. Between the trimmed V and J ends, which lost 6 bases and 8 bases, there was a span of 13 bases. The CDR3 loop spans 13 amino acids. The CDR3: CASRQGYGEKLFF. In DNA, the CDR3 is TGTGCCAGCAGACAGGGTTACGGGGAAAAACTGTTTTTT.

J is TRBJ2-4 and V is TRBV4-3; TRBD2 aligns across 10 bases. Germline lookup yields CDR1 LGHNA and CDR2 YSLEER. V trimming: 0 bases; J trimming: 3 bases; junction bases outside the gene matches: 11. The CDR3 is 19 amino acids. The CDR3 coding sequence is TGCGCCAGCAGCCAAGATAGTCCAGCGGGGGGGAGCGGCAAAAACATTCAGTACTTC. Translating it yields CASSQDSPAGGSGKNIQYF.

The J gene is TRBJ2-7, the V gene TRBV5-6; TRBD1 aligns across 12 bases. CDR3 length: 14 residues. With V trimmed by 4 bases and J by 4 bases, 3 bases remained unmatched. In germline, CDR1 is SGHDT, CDR2 YYEEEE. The CDR3 nucleotides are TGTGCCAGCAGCATGGGACAGGGGGCTTACGAGCAGTACTTC. It yields the protein CASSMGQGAYEQYF.

This rearrangement joins TRBV6-2 or TRBV6-3 to TRBJ2-1; D is uncertain. The CDR3 has 16 amino acids. V gave up 4 bases and J gave up 2 bases, with 15 bases separating them. Per germline, CDR1 MNHEY and CDR2 SVGEGT. The CDR3 sequence: CASSSHTLAPYNEQFF. The CDR3 DNA reads as TGTGCCAGCAGTTCACACACCCTTGCCCCCTACAATGAGCAGTTCTTC.